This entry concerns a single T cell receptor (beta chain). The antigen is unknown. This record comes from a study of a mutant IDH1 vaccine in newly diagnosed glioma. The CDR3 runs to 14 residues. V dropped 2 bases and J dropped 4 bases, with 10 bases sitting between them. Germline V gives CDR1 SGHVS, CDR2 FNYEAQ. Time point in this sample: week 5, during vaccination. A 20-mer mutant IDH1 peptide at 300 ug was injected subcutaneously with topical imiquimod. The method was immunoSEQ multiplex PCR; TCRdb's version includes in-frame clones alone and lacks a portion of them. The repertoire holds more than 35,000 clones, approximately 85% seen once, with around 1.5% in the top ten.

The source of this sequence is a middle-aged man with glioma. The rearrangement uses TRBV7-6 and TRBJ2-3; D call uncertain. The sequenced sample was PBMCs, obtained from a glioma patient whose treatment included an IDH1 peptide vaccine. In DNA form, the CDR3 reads TGTGCCAGCAGCTTATCCAGTCCCCCAGATACGCAGTATTTT. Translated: CASSLSSPPDTQYF.